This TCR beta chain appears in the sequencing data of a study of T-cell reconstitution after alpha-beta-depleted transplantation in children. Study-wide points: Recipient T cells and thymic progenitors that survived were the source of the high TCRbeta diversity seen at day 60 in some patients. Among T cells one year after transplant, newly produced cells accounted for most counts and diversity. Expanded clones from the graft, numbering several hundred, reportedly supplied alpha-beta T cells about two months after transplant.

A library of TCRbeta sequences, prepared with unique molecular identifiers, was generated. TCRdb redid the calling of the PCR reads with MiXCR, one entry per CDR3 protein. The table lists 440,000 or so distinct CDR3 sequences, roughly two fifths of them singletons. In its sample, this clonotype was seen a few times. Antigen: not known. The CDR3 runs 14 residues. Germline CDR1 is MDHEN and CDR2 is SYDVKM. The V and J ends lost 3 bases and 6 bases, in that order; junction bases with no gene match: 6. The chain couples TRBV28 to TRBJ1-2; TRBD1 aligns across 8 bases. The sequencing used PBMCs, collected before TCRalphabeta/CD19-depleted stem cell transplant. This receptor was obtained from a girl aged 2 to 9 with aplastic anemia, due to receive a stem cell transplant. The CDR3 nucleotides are TGTGCCAGCAGTTTCCTGGACAGGGAGGATGGCTACACCTTC. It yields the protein CASSFLDREDGYTF.